These T cell receptor beta chains were read from a single sample in a study of OX40 agonist ivuxolimab in advanced cancers. The assay was immunoSEQ multiplex PCR, and TCRdb's table has in-frame clones only and misses some. The sample consists of 35,000 to 55,000 clones, approximately 84% of them appearing once. Here the sequenced sample was CD4+ or CD8+ T cells sorted from blood, taken in a trial of the OX40 agonist ivuxolimab. The receptors stem from an adult with an advanced solid tumor such as melanoma, head and neck, liver or kidney cancer. CDR3s include the opening cysteine and the closing phenylalanine or tryptophan. Each record gives: clone size, D gene, J gene, V gene, CDR3 protein. D genes are given only for firm matches. Size tells how often a clone was seen (once, few, many) or the class of an expanded clone, and some rows leave it out.

clone size: .; D gene: .; J gene: TRBJ2-7; V gene: TRBV5-1; CDR3 protein: CASSPDGFNYEQYF
clone size: .; D gene: .; J gene: TRBJ1-6; V gene: TRBV7-2; CDR3 protein: CASRVDFISPLHF
clone size: .; D gene: TRBD2; J gene: TRBJ2-1; V gene: TRBV27; CDR3 protein: CASSTGTSGRNYNEQFF
clone size: .; D gene: TRBD2; J gene: TRBJ2-3; V gene: TRBV5-3; CDR3 protein: CARSFTSGGTDKNGTQYF
clone size: .; D gene: .; J gene: TRBJ1-1; V gene: TRBV4-1; CDR3 protein: CASSPRQTNTEAFF
clone size: .; D gene: .; J gene: TRBJ2-3; V gene: TRBV4-1; CDR3 protein: CASSQVGGRGTDTQYF
clone size: once; D gene: .; J gene: TRBJ2-7; V gene: TRBV27; CDR3 protein: CASSGSYEQYF
clone size: .; D gene: TRBD2; J gene: TRBJ2-1; V gene: TRBV11-3; CDR3 protein: CASSSLAGDYNEQFF
clone size: .; D gene: .; J gene: TRBJ1-5; V gene: TRBV6-4; CDR3 protein: CASSDSPRVRRNQPQHF
clone size: .; D gene: TRBD2; J gene: TRBJ2-1; V gene: TRBV19; CDR3 protein: CATEVYGTSGGHNEQFF
clone size: .; D gene: .; J gene: TRBJ1-5; V gene: TRBV13; CDR3 protein: CASSSGTRPQHF
clone size: .; D gene: TRBD2; J gene: TRBJ2-1; V gene: TRBV6-5; CDR3 protein: CASSYPGLAGGNEQFF
clone size: .; D gene: TRBD2; J gene: TRBJ2-7; V gene: TRBV5-4; CDR3 protein: CASSLEMREGPEQYF
clone size: many; D gene: TRBD2; J gene: TRBJ2-7; V gene: TRBV18; CDR3 protein: CASSLYRGLAGDENEQYF
clone size: .; D gene: .; J gene: TRBJ2-7; V gene: TRBV4-2; CDR3 protein: CASSQDRRGVPYEQYF
clone size: .; D gene: .; J gene: TRBJ2-7; V gene: TRBV2; CDR3 protein: CASDPRPGTYEQYF
clone size: .; D gene: TRBD1; J gene: TRBJ2-3; V gene: TRBV7-9; CDR3 protein: CASSFTLGQGALDTQYF
clone size: .; D gene: TRBD2; J gene: TRBJ2-1; V gene: TRBV2; CDR3 protein: CASSGGGFWNEQFF
clone size: .; D gene: .; J gene: TRBJ1-1; V gene: TRBV30; CDR3 protein: CAWSKGVTEAFF
clone size: .; D gene: .; J gene: TRBJ1-4; V gene: TRBV11-3; CDR3 protein: CASSPHGGDEKLFF
clone size: .; D gene: .; J gene: TRBJ2-3; V gene: TRBV4-3; CDR3 protein: CASSQDPDSTDTQYF
clone size: .; D gene: .; J gene: TRBJ2-7; V gene: TRBV4-1; CDR3 protein: CASSQAPGYEQYF
clone size: .; D gene: .; J gene: TRBJ2-1; V gene: TRBV7-8; CDR3 protein: CASSLSGGQVSYNEQFF